The clone carrying this T cell receptor beta chain has more than one count but fewer than ten. Its antigen is still unknown. The sample belongs to a study of T-cell reconstitution after alpha-beta-depleted transplantation in children. The study, taken as a whole, reports: Diversity and T-cell counts at one year after transplant derived mostly from new T cells. Several hundred graft clones that had expanded were reportedly the source of alpha-beta T cells about two months after transplant.

This CDR3 is built from 15 residues. Germline V lookup: CDR1 LGHNA, CDR2 YSLEER. The germline V and J ends were trimmed by 0 bases and 0 bases, with 8 bases remaining between them. Researchers prepared the TCRbeta library using unique molecular identifiers, the study reports. Each CDR3 protein gets one entry after TCRdb re-called the PCR reads with MiXCR. The table records 95,000 to 150,000 distinct CDR3 sequences, 23% of them present only once. This sequence joins TRBV4-3 and TRBJ1-1; D remains unclear. Sequencing was performed on PBMCs, mostly from graft donor cells, taken 180 days after TCRalphabeta/CD19-depleted stem cell transplant. This clonotype was obtained from a male patient aged 2-15 years who had a stem cell transplant for chronic granulomatous disease, so the T cells may come from the graft donor. The CDR3, as DNA: TGCGCCAGCAGCCAAGATCCCGATATGAACACTGAAGCTTTCTTT. Translation: CASSQDPDMNTEAFF.